A single sample is the source of the 30 T cell receptor beta chains below, sequenced in a study of OX40 agonist ivuxolimab in advanced cancers. Produced via immunoSEQ multiplex PCR; TCRdb's table is partial and in-frame only. The repertoire consists of around 110,000 clones, with about 94% occurring once and the leading ten covering roughly 0.15%. Sequenced material: CD4+ or CD8+ T cells sorted from blood, taken in a trial of the OX40 agonist ivuxolimab. These receptors were obtained from an adult with an advanced solid tumor such as melanoma, head and neck, liver or kidney cancer.

The rearrangement joins TRBV7-9 to TRBJ2-3; 7 positions agree with TRBD1. The CDR3 has 15 residues. CDR1 is SEHNR and CDR2 is FQNEAQ in the germline V gene (reference sequence). Trimming took 4 bases from V and 0 from J; bases not matched to a gene: 4. The CDR3 here is CASSSVTGSTDTQYF. The CDR3, as DNA: TGTGCCAGCAGCTCGGTGACAGGGAGCACAGATACGCAGTATTTT.

The chain has TRBV27 and TRBJ2-5, with D tentatively TRBD1 (7 bases). V was shortened by 3 bases and J by 5 bases, with 13 bases between the two germline ends. Germline loops: CDR1 MNHEY, CDR2 SMNVEV (reference sequence). The CDR3 is 14 residues long. CDR3 protein: CASSFSQGGETQYF. Here the CDR3 DNA reads TGTGCCAGCAGTTTCAGCCAGGGGGGTGAGACCCAGTACTTC.

CDR3 sequence: CASSLGSGNTIYF. CDR3 nucleotide sequence: TGCGCCAGCAGCTTGGGGAGCGGAAACACCATATATTTT. This chain uses TRBV5-1 with TRBJ1-3; D unresolved. This CDR3 region has 13 residues. Germline V lookup: CDR1 SGHRS, CDR2 YFSETQ. Deletions cut 0 bases from V and 4 bases from J, with 5 bases between. The variable domain in full, completed from reference TRBV5-1 and TRBJ1-3, reads KAGVTQTPRYLIKTRGQQVTLSCSPISGHRSVSWYQQTPGQGLQFLFEYFSETQRNKGNFPGRFSGRQFSNSRSEMNVSTLELGDSALYLCASSLGSGNTIYFGEGSWLTVV.

This clone has just one count. The chain links TRBV28 to TRBJ1-1; tentative D call: TRBD1 (6 bases). The CDR3 consists of 14 residues. Deletions cut 6 bases from V and 2 bases from J, with 13 bases between. The germline V gene has CDR1 MDHEN and CDR2 SYDVKM. CDR3 sequence: CASRQQGSNTEAFF. CDR3 coding DNA: TGTGCCAGCAGGCAACAGGGCTCCAACACTGAAGCTTTCTTT.

The chain has TRBV5-1 and TRBJ1-5, with no clear D. This CDR3 spans 13 amino acids. CDR1 is SGHRS, CDR2 YFSETQ, per germline. The germline V and J ends were trimmed by 0 bases and 7 bases, with 8 bases remaining between them. For the CDR3, the DNA is TGCGCCAGCAGCTTGGGCCTGGGGCAGCCCCAGCATTTT. Translated, it gives CASSLGLGQPQHF.

The rearrangement uses TRBV28 and TRBJ1-2; D is unclear. V lost 4 bases to trimming and J lost 4 bases, with 10 bases between them. CDR3 length: 13 amino acids. The germline CDR1 and CDR2 sequences are MDHEN and SYDVKM. The CDR3 coding sequence is TGTGCCAGCAGTTCCGGTCCCTCCTATGGCTACACCTTC. It translates to CASSSGPSYGYTF.

CDR3 protein: CASSLGTGPAYEQYF. The DNA of the CDR3 is TGTGCCAGCAGCTTGGGGACCGGTCCGGCCTACGAGCAGTACTTC. The rearrangement links TRBV5-5 to TRBJ2-7, with no clear D. V shed 0 bases and J shed 2 bases, with 12 bases lying between them. The CDR3 consists of 15 residues. CDR1 and CDR2 from the germline V gene are SGHKS and YYEKEE (reference sequence). The full variable domain, in which reference TRBV5-5 and TRBJ2-7 provide the parts outside the CDR3, is DAGVTQSPTHLIKTRGQQVTLRCSPISGHKSVSWYQQVLGQGPQFIFQYYEKEERGRGNFPDRFSARQFPNYSSELNVNALLLGDSALYLCASSLGTGPAYEQYFGPGTRLTVT.

The chain links TRBV18 to TRBJ2-7; 12 positions match TRBD1. Germline V gives CDR1 KGHSH, CDR2 LQKENI. CDR3 size: 15 residues. J lost 5 bases, V lost 2 bases, and 4 bases had no gene match. The CDR3 bases are TGTGCCAGCTCACCAATTGGGACAGGGGGCCACGAGCAGTACTTC. Protein product: CASSPIGTGGHEQYF.

The chain recombines TRBV6-5 with TRBJ2-7; tentative D call: TRBD1 (6 bases). The V and J ends lost 0 bases and 4 bases respectively, with 13 bases between them. This CDR3 has 15 residues. Germline CDR1 is MNHEY and CDR2 is SVGAGI. The CDR3 DNA sequence: TGTGCCAGCAGTTACTCACCGGACCAGGGGTACGAGCAGTACTTC. Translating gives CASSYSPDQGYEQYF.

This chain uses TRBV4-3 with TRBJ1-3; D gene uncertain. With 1 base removed from V and 4 bases from J, the gap between germline ends came to 8 bases. CDR1 and CDR2 from the germline V gene are LGHNA and YSLEER. There are 14 residues in the CDR3. The CDR3 region has the DNA TGCGCCAGCAGCCAAGCGTCGAGCGGAAACACCATATATTTT. As protein: CASSQASSGNTIYF.

The chain combines TRBV7-3 with TRBJ2-5; 9 bases align to TRBD1. J was trimmed by 2 bases and V by 6 bases; bases with no gene match: 7. CDR1 is SGHTA, CDR2 FQGTGA, per germline. The CDR3 spans 15 residues. CDR3 in amino acids: CASRRGTGPQETQYF. Here the CDR3 DNA reads TGTGCCAGCAGAAGAGGGACAGGGCCTCAAGAGACCCAGTACTTC.

The CDR3 loop is CASSFTSQETQYF. The CDR3 DNA sequence: TGTGCCAGCAGTTTCACTAGCCAAGAGACCCAGTACTTC. The gene calls are TRBV6-1 and TRBJ2-5; possible D gene TRBD2, 5 bases. From germline, CDR1 is MNHNS and CDR2 SASEGT. This CDR3 is built from 13 residues. Deletions cut 5 bases from V and 1 base from J, with 8 bases between.

The genes are TRBV19 and TRBJ2-6; D remains ambiguous. Between the trimmed V and J ends, which lost 6 bases and 4 bases, there was a span of 19 bases. Germline CDR1 LNHDA, CDR2 SQIVND (reference sequence). This CDR3 contains 17 residues. The CDR3 loop is CASSPSAVKSGANVLTF. The CDR3 DNA is TGTGCCAGTAGCCCCTCGGCAGTTAAGTCAGGGGCCAACGTCCTGACTTTC.

The rearrangement uses TRBV28 and TRBJ1-1, with 9 nucleotides matching TRBD1. From germline, CDR1 is MDHEN and CDR2 SYDVKM. With V trimmed by 7 bases and J by 4 bases, 13 bases remained unmatched. There are 16 residues in the CDR3. CDR3 in amino acids: CASTHTGTGLSTEAFF. The CDR3 region has the DNA TGTGCCAGCACCCATACCGGGACAGGGCTCAGCACTGAAGCTTTCTTT.

This chain connects TRBV7-2 to TRBJ2-1; D is unclear. Germline V gene sequence: CDR1 SGHTA, CDR2 FQGNSA. The length of the CDR3 is 12 residues. Trimming took 7 bases from V and 7 from J, leaving 11 bases between them. The CDR3 reads CASTPTHNEQFF. The CDR3 DNA sequence: TGTGCCAGCACCCCTACCCATAATGAGCAGTTCTTC.

The rearrangement uses TRBV18 and TRBJ1-4; D is uncertain. Trimming left V 1 base short and J 2 bases short, with 8 bases between. CDR3 length: 15 amino acids. Germline V gene data show CDR1 as KGHSH and CDR2 as LQKENI. The CDR3: CASSPHGLTNEKLFF. The DNA for the CDR3 is TGTGCCAGCTCACCACATGGACTTACTAATGAAAAACTGTTTTTT.

J is TRBJ1-3 and V is TRBV28, with 10 bases identical to TRBD1. Germline CDR1 MDHEN, CDR2 SYDVKM. Trimming at V came to 6 bases and at J to 0 bases, leaving 14 bases not matched to a gene. This CDR3 has 19 residues. This CDR3 is CASRVWGQGKRASGNTIYF. The CDR3 coding sequence is TGTGCCAGCAGGGTATGGGGACAGGGGAAGAGGGCCTCTGGAAACACCATATATTTT.

The chain combines TRBV25-1 with TRBJ1-2; TRBD1 is a possible D gene (6 bases). The CDR3 totals 16 residues. The V and J ends lost 4 bases and 2 bases respectively, with 17 bases between them. Germline V gives CDR1 MGHDK, CDR2 SYGVNS. The CDR3 loop reads CASSGPQGSLNYGYTF. In DNA form, the CDR3 reads TGTGCCAGCAGTGGCCCGCAGGGGTCCCTGAACTATGGCTACACCTTC.

The rearrangement uses TRBV10-1 and TRBJ2-3; the D gene is possibly TRBD2 (5 bases). This CDR3 has 13 residues. V lost 4 bases and J 6 bases, leaving 11 bases between the germline ends. Germline V gives CDR1 WNHNN, CDR2 SYGVQD (reference sequence). As DNA, the CDR3 is TGCGCCAGCAGTGCGGGGTCCGGGGATACGCAGTATTTT. This sequence encodes CASSAGSGDTQYF.

The gene calls are TRBV6-4 and TRBJ1-1; a possible D gene is TRBD1 (6 bases). Germline V gene sequence: CDR1 MRHNA, CDR2 SNTAGT. Trimming removed 7 bases from V and 1 base from J, with 16 bases in between. The CDR3 loop spans 15 amino acids. The CDR3 nucleotides are TGTGCCAGCATGACAGTGGCGGGGGCGAACACTGAAGCTTTCTTT. Its translation is CASMTVAGANTEAFF.

V is TRBV5-1 and J is TRBJ2-1; perhaps D is TRBD1 or TRBD2 (5 bases each). The V and J ends lost 0 bases and 9 bases respectively, with 10 bases between them. In germline, CDR1 is SGHRS, CDR2 YFSETQ. The CDR3 totals 13 residues. The CDR3 region is CASSLDWGSEQFF. The DNA of the CDR3 is TGCGCCAGCAGCTTGGACTGGGGGTCTGAGCAGTTCTTC.

The chain joins TRBV28 to TRBJ1-1; no clear D gene. CDR3 length equals 12 residues. Germline lookup yields CDR1 MDHEN and CDR2 SYDVKM. V was shortened by 7 bases and J by 9 bases, with 15 bases between the two germline ends. The CDR3 DNA is TGTGCCAGCACAGTGGAGGAACAGAAAGCTTTCTTT. Its protein is CASTVEEQKAFF.

The rearrangement uses TRBV27 and TRBJ2-4, with D perhaps TRBD1 or TRBD2 (5 bases each). The CDR3 length is 16 residues. Deletions cut 4 bases from V and 8 bases from J, with 21 bases between. Germline V gene lookup returns CDR1 MNHEY and CDR2 SMNVEV (reference sequence). The CDR3 DNA reads as TGTGCCAGCAGTTCACTCCGGGACCCCCGAGGGGACATTCAGTACTTC. Its protein is CASSSLRDPRGDIQYF.

V gene TRBV20-1 combines with J gene TRBJ2-7, with a tentative D call TRBD1 (6 bases). CDR1 DFQATT and CDR2 SNEGSKA come from the germline V gene (reference sequence). V shed 7 bases and J shed 0 bases, with 7 bases lying between them. CDR3 length: 11 amino acids. CDR3 amino acids: CSVDSSYEQYF. CDR3 nucleotide sequence: TGCAGTGTGGACAGCTCCTACGAGCAGTACTTC.

The V and J genes are TRBV4-1 and TRBJ1-5, with 8 bases identical to TRBD1. J gave up 2 bases and V 3 bases, and 3 bases lay outside the gene matches. The CDR3 sequence is 15 residues long. CDR1 is MGHRA, CDR2 YSYEKL, per germline. The CDR3 spells CASSHPGGGNQPQHF. The CDR3 DNA follows: TGCGCCAGCAGCCACCCAGGGGGCGGCAATCAGCCCCAGCATTTT.

The rearrangement uses TRBV9 and TRBJ2-2; D is ambiguous. The V gene lost 0 bases and the J gene lost 3 bases, with 15 bases spanning the gap. In germline, CDR1 is SGDLS, CDR2 YYNGEE. The length of the CDR3 is 17 residues. CDR3 bases: TGTGCCAGCAGCGTAGCCCCACAGACCCTACACACCGGGGAGCTGTTTTTT. Encoded protein: CASSVAPQTLHTGELFF.

As to this clone: The germline gene is not matched at one end of the junction; a read error may be the cause. The chain combines TRBV15 with TRBJ1-5; maybe TRBD1 (6 bases). The CDR3 has 14 residues. In germline, CDR1 is LNHNV, CDR2 YYDKDF (reference sequence). This CDR3 reads CATSRDKGESLEVF. Here the CDR3 DNA reads TGTGCCACCAGCAGAGATAAGGGGGAGTCTCTTGAGGTTTTT.

V and J are TRBV15 and TRBJ1-1, with D possibly being TRBD1 (5 bases). V dropped 1 base and J dropped 0 bases, with 9 bases sitting between them. The germline V gene has CDR1 LNHNV and CDR2 YYDKDF (reference sequence). CDR3 length equals 15 residues. The CDR3 DNA follows: TGTGCCACCAGCAGAGCGTCAGGGATGAACACTGAAGCTTTCTTT. Translating it yields CATSRASGMNTEAFF. Full variable domain (rest looked up from reference TRBV15 and TRBJ1-1): DAMVIQNPRYQVTQFGKPVTLSCSQTLNHNVMYWYQQKSSQAPKLLFHYYDKDFNNEADTPDNFQSRRPNTSFCFLDIRSPGLGDTAMYLCATSRASGMNTEAFFGQGTRLTVV.

This clone was detected a few times. The chain is built from TRBV2 and TRBJ1-3; D gene ambiguous. This CDR3 region has 15 residues. V lost 3 bases and J 0 bases, leaving 9 bases between the germline ends. CDR1 is SNHLY and CDR2 is FYNNEI in the germline V gene. CDR3 sequence reads: CASSDGPLSGNTIYF. The CDR3 nucleotides are TGTGCCAGCAGTGACGGACCGCTCTCTGGAAACACCATATATTTT.

This clone was seen more than once but under ten times. This rearrangement joins TRBV6-5 to TRBJ1-2; no reliable D call. The CDR3 is made up of 12 amino acids. V lost 0 bases and J lost 6, with 5 bases in between. CDR1 and CDR2 from the germline V gene are MNHEY and SVGAGI. Here the CDR3 reads CASSYSQNGYTF. The CDR3 coding sequence is TGTGCCAGCAGTTACTCACAAAATGGCTACACCTTC.